The rows below give T cell receptor beta chains drawn from one sample of a study of metastatic and nonmetastatic thyroid tumors. TCRdb used MiXCR to call clones anew from the PCR reads. The table lists about 45,000 clones, about 4.3% of them singletons, with around a tenth in the top ten. The sample taken for sequencing was blood. These receptors were collected from a female donor with papillary thyroid cancer or a benign thyroid nodule (not recorded which). Some clones in this sample may be carry-over from other donors' samples. Both conserved end residues are part of each CDR3.

J	length	V	CDR3
TRBJ2-2	13	TRBV20-1	CSAMTGEAGELFF
TRBJ2-3	14	TRBV2	CASTPTFSTDTQYF
TRBJ1-4	14	TRBV6-5	CASSYRSLNEKLFF
TRBJ2-2	17	TRBV11-2	CASSPRTSGWFPGELFF
TRBJ1-4	13	TRBV6-1	CASSARRGEKLFF
TRBJ2-4	20	TRBV12-3/TRBV12-4	CASSLALDRSITLAKNIQYF
TRBJ2-4	16	TRBV7-2	CASSLQEIGAKNIQYF
TRBJ2-3	14	TRBV7-3	CASSPTPFTDTQYF
TRBJ2-5	14	TRBV5-1	CASSLGAGRETQYF
TRBJ2-2	15	TRBV6-4	CASTRDSSNTGELFF
TRBJ2-3	15	TRBV30	CAWKRTSGRTDTQYF
TRBJ1-2	16	TRBV3-1	CASSQGGARINYGYTF
TRBJ2-7	14	TRBV7-3	CASSPRGSSYEQYF
TRBJ2-7	15	TRBV28	CASSSSETWNYEQYF
TRBJ2-1	16	TRBV7-6	CASSLIEQGVSDEQFF
TRBJ2-3	15	TRBV20-1	CSAIRTSGSSDTQYF
TRBJ2-5	16	TRBV20-1	CSASDPQKRVGETQYF
TRBJ2-1	15	TRBV12-3/TRBV12-4	CASSLGGTGADEQFF
TRBJ2-5	17	TRBV5-1	CASSRLAGGLGQETQYF
TRBJ2-7	14	TRBV7-9	CASSYRDKDYEQYF
TRBJ2-2	14	TRBV19	CASSIARGRGELFF
TRBJ2-3	14	TRBV19	CASSSASSTDTQYF
TRBJ1-4	16	TRBV10-3	CAISEPGTGGNEKLFF
TRBJ2-2	13	TRBV11-1	CASRWGFSGELFF
TRBJ1-3	15	TRBV10-3	CAIKTGTDSGNTIYF
TRBJ1-1	14	TRBV13	CASSFQGSGNEAFF
TRBJ2-3	15	TRBV13	CASSTTSGILDTQYF
TRBJ1-1	14	TRBV6-1	CASSEATPGRGAFF
TRBJ2-3	14	TRBV10-3	CAISESLTADTQYF
TRBJ2-7	16	TRBV15	CATSPTSDGLTYEQYF
TRBJ1-3	13	TRBV7-2	CAIRRQDGNTIYF
TRBJ2-5	14	TRBV5-6	CASSFGQTQETQYF
TRBJ2-1	13	TRBV6-1	CASSEAAGSEQFF
TRBJ1-3	13	TRBV16	CASSQSSGNTIYF
TRBJ1-3	16	TRBV10-1	CARPSKRFIPGNTIYF
TRBJ2-2	16	TRBV12-3/TRBV12-4	CASSPLPGGRTGELFF
TRBJ1-1	13	TRBV7-2	CASSIRTGRGAFF
TRBJ2-1	13	TRBV6-1	CASSSDAYNEQFF
TRBJ2-7	12	TRBV20-1	CSARGDHHWQYF
TRBJ2-1	13	TRBV7-9	CASTPENENEQFF
TRBJ2-3	18	TRBV15	CATSRDLAGTVGTDTQYF
TRBJ2-7	12	TRBV6-2/TRBV6-3	CARGPGSDEQYF
TRBJ2-7	15	TRBV6-1	CASGYLDRGSVEQYF
TRBJ2-3	16	TRBV24-1	CATSDTAGAGTDTQYF
TRBJ2-1	16	TRBV10-3	CAISDLSQGPKNEQLF
TRBJ1-3	12	TRBV7-9	CASSLGGNTIYF
TRBJ2-2	13	TRBV18	CASSPRRTGELFF
TRBJ1-3	14	TRBV3-1	CASSSHGSGNTIYF
TRBJ1-1	11	TRBV5-5	CASSFGTEAFF
TRBJ2-7	13	TRBV6-1	CASSEVGSYEQYF
TRBJ1-1	13	TRBV12-3/TRBV12-4	CASSFGLAGEAFF
TRBJ2-5	13	TRBV5-1	CASSLQGKETQYF
TRBJ1-2	13	TRBV6-9	CASSLGLNYGYTF
TRBJ1-4	15	TRBV20-1	CSARDNGDGGEKLFF
TRBJ1-2	13	TRBV28	CASSGGTDYGYTF
TRBJ1-5	13	TRBV30	CAWSVSGNQPQHF
TRBJ2-2	16	TRBV5-1	CASSLAYTRSPGELFF
TRBJ1-6	14	TRBV11-2	CASSLLHTNSPLHF
TRBJ2-1	14	TRBV7-2	CASRPSGSYNEQFF
TRBJ2-7	13	TRBV12-3/TRBV12-4	CASSLIPTYEQYF